The 22 T cell receptor beta chains listed next were all sequenced from one sample in a study of beta chain features in type 1 diabetes. The study, taken as a whole, reports: Patients with Type 1 diabetes showed moderately but significantly shorter TCRB CDR3s in all four CD4+ subsets.

Reverse transcription of all isolated RNA meant that expressed TCRB transcripts were sequenced. TCRdb keeps only in-frame clones here, not all; method: immunoSEQ multiplex PCR. Of 240,000 or so clones listed, roughly 13% are singletons. For these TCRs, the target antigens are not known. Sequencing input: naive CD4+ T cells from blood. These receptors were collected from a man under 40 with type 1 diabetes.

In its sample, this clone was seen a few times. The chain links TRBV7-9 to TRBJ2-5; possibly TRBD1 for D (6 bases). This CDR3 spans 15 amino acids. Germline assignment: CDR1 SEHNR and CDR2 FQNEAQ (reference sequence). Trimming shortened V by 1 base and J by 5 bases, and 14 bases separated the two germline ends. The CDR3 DNA follows: TGTGCCAGCAGCTTAGGGGTACAGGGCGGCGAGACCCAGTACTTC. It codes for CASSLGVQGGETQYF.

The CDR3 coding sequence is TGCGCCAGCAGCTTGGCCGGGGACAGGCCCATCTACACCTTC. It is translated as CASSLAGDRPIYTF. This chain links TRBV5-1 with TRBJ1-2; 8 nucleotides match TRBD1. Per the germline V gene, CDR1 is SGHRS and CDR2 is YFSETQ. The CDR3 contains 14 residues. The J segment lost 10 bases and the V segment lost 0 bases, leaving 8 bases of the junction unmatched.

This clone came up a few times. This chain links TRBV6-1 with TRBJ2-1; TRBD1 agrees at 7 bases. The germline V gene has CDR1 MNHNS and CDR2 SASEGT. V trimming: 2 bases; J trimming: 2 bases; junction bases outside the gene matches: 0. This CDR3 spans 14 amino acids. CDR3 amino acids: CASSEQGAYNEQFF. The CDR3 DNA sequence: TGTGCCAGCAGTGAACAGGGGGCCTACAATGAGCAGTTCTTC.

The CDR3 region has the DNA TGTGCCTGGGGGGCGGGAGGCCGATTGGCCCAGTACTTC. This codes for CAWGAGGRLAQYF. The chain recombines TRBV30 with TRBJ2-5; the match to TRBD2 covers 8 bases. V trimming: 5 bases; J trimming: 9 bases; junction bases outside the gene matches: 11. Germline V gives CDR1 GTSNPN, CDR2 SVGIG (reference sequence). This CDR3 comprises 13 residues.

The rearrangement uses TRBV10-3 and TRBJ1-2, with D possibly being TRBD1 (5 bases). The V gene lost 6 bases and the J gene lost 6 bases, with 14 bases spanning the gap. The CDR3 covers 13 residues. Germline V gives CDR1 ENHRY, CDR2 SYGVKD. CDR3 nucleotides: TGTGCCATCAGCCGCCGGGGGGATGATGGCTACACCTTC. Translated, it gives CAISRRGDDGYTF.

This chain uses TRBV5-6 with TRBJ2-5; 7 bases are a match to TRBD1. The CDR3 is 15 residues long. V trimming: 0 bases; J trimming: 5 bases; junction bases outside the gene matches: 7. Germline-derived CDR1 and CDR2 are SGHDT and YYEEEE. The CDR3 DNA is TGTGCCAGCAGCTTGGCCAAGGGGGCTCGGGAGACCCAGTACTTC. Amino acid sequence: CASSLAKGARETQYF.

This clone was observed a few times. The rearrangement uses TRBV2 and TRBJ1-1; perhaps TRBD1 as D (5 bases). The CDR3 sequence is 14 residues long. The V and J ends lost 6 bases and 0 bases respectively, with 11 bases between them. Germline assignment: CDR1 SNHLY and CDR2 FYNNEI. This CDR3 reads CASRGGGLNTEAFF. DNA for the CDR3: TGTGCCAGCAGGGGGGGAGGGCTGAACACTGAAGCTTTCTTT.

The chain has TRBV19 and TRBJ2-5; 8 nucleotides match TRBD1. The V segment lost 10 bases and the J segment 4 bases; nucleotides outside the gene matches: 11. The germline CDR1 and CDR2 sequences are LNHDA and SQIVND (reference sequence). The CDR3 runs to 14 residues. The CDR3 bases are TGTGCCACCAGGAAAGCACAGGGGGGAGAGACCCAGTACTTC. Residues: CATRKAQGGETQYF.

V gene TRBV29-1 combines with J gene TRBJ2-7, with D uncertain. CDR1 SQVTM and CDR2 ANQGSEA come from the germline V gene. CDR3 size: 13 residues. V lost 4 bases to trimming and J lost 0 bases, with 10 bases between them. In nucleotides, the CDR3 is TGCAGCGTTGGAGAGACAAGCTCCTACGAGCAGTACTTC. Translating gives CSVGETSSYEQYF.

This chain links TRBV15 with TRBJ2-1; 8 bases fit TRBD2. CDR1 LNHNV and CDR2 YYDKDF come from the germline V gene (reference sequence). With 0 bases clipped from V and 3 bases from J, the junction kept 7 bases outside the gene matches. There are 17 residues in the CDR3. CDR3: CATSRDYQREFYNEQFF. The CDR3 DNA is TGTGCCACCAGCAGAGATTACCAGCGGGAGTTCTACAATGAGCAGTTCTTC.

The chain has TRBV7-9 and TRBJ1-4, with D perhaps TRBD1 (5 bases). CDR3 length: 12 amino acids. Germline V lookup: CDR1 SEHNR, CDR2 FQNEAQ (reference sequence). Trimming stripped 6 bases from V and 8 bases from J, with 10 bases between. CDR3 sequence reads: CASRWGDEKLFF. CDR3 DNA sequence: TGTGCCAGCAGGTGGGGCGACGAAAAACTGTTTTTT.

There are a few counts of this clone. This chain uses TRBV19 with TRBJ1-3; D is ambiguous. CDR1 and CDR2 (germline): LNHDA, SQIVND (reference sequence). The V end was cut by 7 bases, the J end by 0 bases, with 19 bases between. The CDR3 length is 17 residues. The CDR3 DNA is TGTGCCAGTACTCCCCTCCCCGAAGCCGACTCTGGAAACACCATATATTTT. Amino acids: CASTPLPEADSGNTIYF.

This clone was seen more than once but under ten times. This chain uses TRBV30 with TRBJ1-1, with D unclear. CDR1 is GTSNPN and CDR2 is SVGIG in the germline V gene (reference sequence). V was cut by 2 bases and J by 3 bases, with 10 bases left in between. This CDR3 is 13 amino acids long. The CDR3 bases are TGTGCCTGGAGTCGGGGATGGGACACTGAAGCTTTCTTT. This gives the protein CAWSRGWDTEAFF.

The chain links TRBV9 to TRBJ1-1, with D perhaps TRBD1 (6 bases). CDR3 length equals 15 residues. V shed 3 bases and J shed 0 bases, with 12 bases lying between them. In germline, CDR1 is SGDLS, CDR2 YYNGEE. CDR3 DNA: TGTGCCAGCAGCGGCCAAGGGACAATGAACACTGAAGCTTTCTTT. This encodes CASSGQGTMNTEAFF.

This sequence joins TRBV19 and TRBJ2-7; 9 positions agree with TRBD1. This CDR3 spans 14 amino acids. Germline V CDR1 and CDR2: LNHDA, SQIVND (reference sequence). J lost 4 bases, V lost 4 bases, and 5 bases had no gene match. In DNA form, the CDR3 reads TGTGCCAGTAGTACAGGGACAGGGAGGTACGAGCAGTACTTC. The encoded protein is CASSTGTGRYEQYF. Using reference TRBV19 and TRBJ2-7 for the parts outside the CDR3, the full variable domain is DGGITQSPKYLFRKEGQNVTLSCEQNLNHDAMYWYRQDPGQGLRLIYYSQIVNDFQKGDIAEGYSVSREKKESFPLTVTSAQKNPTAFYLCASSTGTGRYEQYFGPGTRLTVT.

This clone was recorded a few times. J is TRBJ2-5 and V is TRBV7-8; TRBD1 agrees at 8 bases. In germline, CDR1 is SGHVS, CDR2 FQNEAQ. The CDR3 length is 15 residues. J was trimmed by 5 bases and V by 1 base; bases with no gene match: 6. DNA of the CDR3: TGTGCCAGCAGCTTAGTGACAGGGGCCTGGGAGACCCAGTACTTC. Translating gives CASSLVTGAWETQYF.

The chain has TRBV2 and TRBJ1-4; 7 bases are a match to TRBD1. The CDR3 length is 14 residues. Germline V lookup: CDR1 SNHLY, CDR2 FYNNEI. With V trimmed by 5 bases and J by 8 bases, 8 bases remained unmatched. The CDR3 is CASSSGQLGEKLFF. DNA of the CDR3: TGTGCCAGCAGTTCGGGACAGCTGGGGGAAAAACTGTTTTTT.

This clone was observed a few times. The chain couples TRBV7-9 to TRBJ1-1; D gene ambiguous. Germline assignment: CDR1 SEHNR and CDR2 FQNEAQ (reference sequence). V was clipped by 6 bases and J by 0 bases, with 14 bases between them. The CDR3 sequence is 15 residues long. DNA of the CDR3: TGTGCCAGCAGGTCAAGCGGGCAACTGAACACTGAAGCTTTCTTT. Residues: CASRSSGQLNTEAFF.

CDR3: CASSPGTSETQYF. The CDR3 bases are TGTGCCAGCTCCCCAGGGACTTCGGAGACCCAGTACTTC. The chain employs TRBV18 and TRBJ2-5, with D perhaps TRBD2 (6 bases). Germline V gene lookup returns CDR1 KGHSH and CDR2 LQKENI. Trimming left V 6 bases short and J 5 bases short, with 13 bases between. This CDR3 has 13 amino acids.

The rearrangement joins TRBV5-6 to TRBJ2-3; TRBD1 aligns across 7 bases. CDR3 length equals 14 residues. The junction had 2 bases not matched to a gene; V was cut back by 2 bases and J by 2 bases. Germline CDR1 reads SGHDT; CDR2 reads YYEEEE. In DNA, the CDR3 is TGTGCCAGCAGCTTTGGACAGGACACAGATACGCAGTATTTT. It specifies CASSFGQDTDTQYF.

This clone appeared once. The chain links TRBV5-1 to TRBJ2-5, with 7 bases identical to TRBD2. The CDR3 is 16 amino acids. Germline assignment: CDR1 SGHRS and CDR2 YFSETQ. J lost 1 base, V lost 8 bases, and 14 bases had no gene match. CDR3 in amino acids: CASKGGSGEVQETQYF. As DNA, the CDR3 is TGCGCCAGTAAAGGTGGGAGCGGGGAGGTCCAAGAGACCCAGTACTTC.

This chain links TRBV5-1 with TRBJ2-7, with unresolved D. Looked up from germline, CDR1 is SGHRS and CDR2 is YFSETQ. V was shortened by 4 bases and J by 5 bases, with 13 bases between the two germline ends. CDR3 length: 13 residues. The CDR3 DNA sequence: TGCGCCAGCAGCCCTCGAAGTCCTAACGAGCAGTACTTC. Translating gives CASSPRSPNEQYF.